A single sample is the source of the 6 T cell receptor beta chains below, sequenced in a study of PD-1 blockade in classical Hodgkin lymphoma. The protocol was immunoSEQ multiplex PCR, while the TCRdb copy is restricted to in-frame clones and leaves out a portion. The sample gives under 15,000 clones, roughly four fifths of which show up once; about 0.88% is in the top ten. Time point here: cycle 4 day 1 (C4D1), after 6 weeks of nivolumab. Each patient experienced a relapse that followed autologous stem cell transplantation, and brentuximab vedotin exposure varied. CD4+ T cells were purified from thawed PBMCs by negative selection. The material sequenced was CD4+ T cells from blood, taken before the fourth cycle of nivolumab. Receptors were obtained from a human donor with classical Hodgkin lymphoma.

CDR3 nucleotides: TGTGCCAGCAGTTTATTTGGGGGAGGGCCGACAGATACGCAGTATTTT. As protein: CASSLFGGGPTDTQYF. The V gene is TRBV28, the J gene TRBJ2-3; 7 positions match TRBD2. This CDR3 is 16 amino acids long. Germline V gene sequence: CDR1 MDHEN, CDR2 SYDVKM. With V trimmed by 1 base and J by 3 bases, 7 bases remained unmatched.

The chain carries TRBV28 and TRBJ1-1; TRBD1 might be the D (6 bases). This CDR3 region has 14 residues. Germline V gives CDR1 MDHEN, CDR2 SYDVKM. Trimming stripped 6 bases from V and 3 bases from J, with 14 bases between. CDR3 coding DNA: TGTGCCAGCAGAACTACAGGGTTTTACACTGAAGCTTTCTTT. Its translation: CASRTTGFYTEAFF.

The chain carries TRBV28 and TRBJ2-5, with TRBD2 matching over 7 bases. Germline assignment: CDR1 MDHEN and CDR2 SYDVKM. This CDR3 is 15 amino acids long. V lost 5 bases to trimming and J lost 3 bases; unmatched junction nucleotides: 9. As DNA, the CDR3 is TGTGCCAGCAGTCGACTAGCTTATGGAAAAGAGACCCAGTACTTC. Protein: CASSRLAYGKETQYF.

The gene calls are TRBV2 and TRBJ1-1; D call uncertain. Trimming shortened V by 8 bases and J by 1 base, and 11 bases separated the two germline ends. This CDR3 comprises 13 residues. CDR1 is SNHLY, CDR2 FYNNEI, per germline. In DNA, the CDR3 is TGTGCCAGCGGATCGGGGAGGAACACTGAAGCTTTCTTT. As protein: CASGSGRNTEAFF.

V and J are TRBV19 and TRBJ2-7, with 9 bases aligning to TRBD1. The germline V gene has CDR1 LNHDA and CDR2 SQIVND (reference sequence). Trimming removed 1 base from V and 3 bases from J; junction bases left unmatched: 4. CDR3 length: 15 residues. CDR3 loop: CASSIAGQGIYEQYF. In nucleotides, the CDR3 is TGTGCCAGTAGTATAGCCGGACAGGGGATCTACGAGCAGTACTTC.

This clone has a handful of counts. The chain combines TRBV5-1 with TRBJ1-2; the D gene is possibly TRBD1 (5 bases). V lost 0 bases to trimming and J lost 4 bases, with 13 bases between them. From germline, CDR1 is SGHRS and CDR2 YFSETQ. The CDR3 contains 15 residues. CDR3 sequence: CASSLGQGLAYGYTF. The CDR3 nucleotides read TGCGCCAGCAGCTTGGGGCAGGGACTAGCCTATGGCTACACCTTC. Based on the CDR3 plus reference TRBV5-1 and TRBJ1-2, the full variable domain is KAGVTQTPRYLIKTRGQQVTLSCSPISGHRSVSWYQQTPGQGLQFLFEYFSETQRNKGNFPGRFSGRQFSNSRSEMNVSTLELGDSALYLCASSLGQGLAYGYTFGSGTRLTVV.